This is a list of T cell receptor beta chains from one sample in a study of siplizumab effects on memory and regulatory T cells. The assay was immunoSEQ multiplex PCR, and TCRdb's table has in-frame clones only and misses some. Among 85,000 to 130,000 clones, 91% were seen once, and the ten largest hold roughly 2.7%. The sequenced material came from CD4+ T cells sorted from blood. Receptors were obtained from a human donor in good health. Some clones in this sample may be carry-over from other donors' samples. Each CDR3 is given with its conserved first and last residue. Each record gives: V gene, D gene, J gene, clone size, CDR3 protein, CDR3 DNA. The D gene is left open where the match is weak. Clone size is stated in some rows and not others, as once, few, many or a class when expanded.

V gene: TRBV18
D gene: TRBD2
J gene: TRBJ2-7
clone size: once
CDR3 protein: CASSWTSSYEQYF
CDR3 DNA: TGTGCCAGCTCTTGGACTAGTTCCTACGAGCAGTACTTC

V gene: TRBV11-2
D gene: NA
J gene: TRBJ1-2
clone size: NA
CDR3 protein: CASRLTGKKYGYTF
CDR3 DNA: TGTGCCAGCAGACTGACAGGCAAAAAATATGGCTACACCTTC

V gene: TRBV9
D gene: NA
J gene: TRBJ1-5
clone size: NA
CDR3 protein: CASMPREDQPQHF
CDR3 DNA: TGTGCCAGCATGCCGAGAGAGGATCAGCCCCAGCATTTT

V gene: TRBV6-5
D gene: NA
J gene: TRBJ1-4
clone size: NA
CDR3 protein: CASSYEGTNEKLFF
CDR3 DNA: TGTGCCAGCAGTTACGAGGGGACTAATGAAAAACTGTTTTTT

V gene: TRBV9
D gene: NA
J gene: TRBJ2-3
clone size: NA
CDR3 protein: CASSVGPQSTDTQYF
CDR3 DNA: TGTGCCAGCAGCGTAGGGCCTCAGAGCACAGATACGCAGTATTTT

V gene: TRBV18
D gene: NA
J gene: TRBJ2-1
clone size: NA
CDR3 protein: CASSTTVNEQFF
CDR3 DNA: TGTGCCAGCTCAACGACCGTCAATGAGCAGTTCTTC

V gene: TRBV5-1
D gene: NA
J gene: TRBJ1-4
clone size: NA
CDR3 protein: CASSSGDSTNEKLFF
CDR3 DNA: TGCGCCAGCAGCTCGGGAGATTCAACTAATGAAAAACTGTTTTTT

V gene: TRBV9
D gene: NA
J gene: TRBJ1-5
clone size: NA
CDR3 protein: CASSIGINHQPQHF
CDR3 DNA: TGTGCCAGCAGCATCGGGATAAATCATCAGCCCCAGCATTTT

V gene: TRBV15
D gene: TRBD1
J gene: TRBJ1-2
clone size: NA
CDR3 protein: CATTPGQGRGYTF
CDR3 DNA: TGTGCCACCACTCCGGGACAGGGTCGGGGCTACACCTTC

V gene: TRBV5-8
D gene: TRBD2
J gene: TRBJ2-1
clone size: NA
CDR3 protein: CASSSGASGRVYNEQFF
CDR3 DNA: TGTGCCAGCAGCTCGGGGGCTAGCGGGAGGGTCTACAATGAGCAGTTCTTC

V gene: TRBV6-1
D gene: TRBD1
J gene: TRBJ1-2
clone size: NA
CDR3 protein: CASRETGTVGGYTF
CDR3 DNA: TGTGCCAGCAGGGAGACCGGGACAGTAGGTGGCTACACCTTC

V gene: TRBV7-2
D gene: TRBD1
J gene: TRBJ2-7
clone size: NA
CDR3 protein: CASSLNRGPYEQYF
CDR3 DNA: TGTGCCAGCAGCTTAAACAGGGGACCCTACGAGCAGTACTTC

V gene: TRBV6-5
D gene: TRBD1
J gene: TRBJ1-1
clone size: NA
CDR3 protein: CASSKDRGQAFF
CDR3 DNA: TGTGCCAGCAGCAAGGACAGGGGCCAAGCTTTCTTT

V gene: TRBV2
D gene: NA
J gene: TRBJ2-2
clone size: NA
CDR3 protein: CASSGLGAGLNTGELFF
CDR3 DNA: TGTGCCAGCAGTGGGTTAGGGGCGGGGCTGAACACCGGGGAGCTGTTTTTT

V gene: TRBV2
D gene: NA
J gene: TRBJ2-5
clone size: NA
CDR3 protein: CASKRESQETQYF
CDR3 DNA: TGTGCCAGCAAACGGGAGTCCCAAGAGACCCAGTACTTC

V gene: TRBV27
D gene: TRBD1
J gene: TRBJ2-1
clone size: NA
CDR3 protein: CASSRFPRTGAGNEQFF
CDR3 DNA: TGTGCCAGCAGTCGTTTTCCCCGGACAGGGGCTGGAAATGAGCAGTTCTTC

V gene: TRBV2
D gene: NA
J gene: TRBJ2-7
clone size: NA
CDR3 protein: CASSRNWQNYEQYF
CDR3 DNA: TGTGCCAGCAGTCGTAACTGGCAGAACTACGAGCAGTACTTC

V gene: TRBV5-1
D gene: NA
J gene: TRBJ2-2
clone size: NA
CDR3 protein: CASSYGTGNTGELFF
CDR3 DNA: TGCGCCAGCAGCTACGGGACGGGGAACACCGGGGAGCTGTTTTTT

V gene: TRBV10-2
D gene: NA
J gene: TRBJ1-3
clone size: NA
CDR3 protein: CASKARTDSGNTIYF
CDR3 DNA: TGCGCCAGCAAGGCAAGGACAGACTCTGGAAACACCATATATTTT